One and the same sample provided the 17 T cell receptor beta chains below, sequenced in a study of cytomegalovirus exposure and HLA in healthy donors. A multiplex PCR was run with 60 Vbeta primers and 13 Jbeta primers. Clones were sequenced by immunoSEQ multiplex PCR, and TCRdb holds only the in-frame ones, with some missing. This listing includes fewer than 85,000 clones. Sequencing was done on a sample of PBMCs. All receptors derive from a man in his thirties or forties in good health and CMV-seronegative.

The chain combines TRBV18 with TRBJ2-7; 10 bases line up with TRBD2. V shed 5 bases and J 0 bases; nucleotides not matched to a gene: 10. Germline V gene sequence: CDR1 KGHSH, CDR2 LQKENI. The CDR3 loop spans 17 amino acids. As DNA, the CDR3 is TGTGCCAGCTCAGTCTTGGCTAGCGGGGGCAACTCCTACGAGCAGTACTTC. It is translated as CASSVLASGGNSYEQYF.

J is TRBJ2-1 and V is TRBV5-1; 9 nucleotides match TRBD2. V was pared by 4 bases and J by 10 bases, with 6 bases of the junction left unmatched. There are 13 residues in the CDR3. Looked up from germline, CDR1 is SGHRS and CDR2 is YFSETQ. CDR3 DNA: TGCGCCAGCAGCGAGGGACTAGCATTCGAGCAGTTCTTC. Residues: CASSEGLAFEQFF.

The rearrangement links TRBV29-1 to TRBJ2-3; the D is unclear. Germline CDR1 reads SQVTM; CDR2 reads ANQGSEA. The germline V and J ends were trimmed by 7 bases and 4 bases, with 12 bases remaining between them. CDR3 length equals 12 residues. Here the CDR3 reads CSASNRPDTQYF. CDR3 DNA: TGCAGCGCGAGTAACCGCCCAGATACGCAGTATTTT.

The V and J genes are TRBV6-1 and TRBJ1-3; 9 bases map to TRBD1. Germline V gives CDR1 MNHNS, CDR2 SASEGT. The CDR3 runs to 15 residues. Trimming took 6 bases from V and 3 from J; bases not matched to a gene: 6. CDR3 sequence: CASRPGQGIGNTIYF. The CDR3 bases are TGTGCCAGCAGACCCGGACAGGGGATTGGAAACACCATATATTTT.

The V gene is TRBV9, the J gene TRBJ1-2; 8 bases agree with TRBD1. The J segment lost 2 bases and the V segment lost 0 bases, leaving 3 bases of the junction unmatched. CDR1 and CDR2 from the germline V gene are SGDLS and YYNGEE. The CDR3 runs 15 residues. Written as DNA, the CDR3 is TGTGCCAGCAGCGTAGACGGGACAGGAAACTATGGCTACACCTTC. This sequence encodes CASSVDGTGNYGYTF.

The chain has TRBV25-1 and TRBJ2-3; TRBD2 agrees at 12 bases. Trimming at V came to 6 bases and at J to 1 base, leaving 2 bases not matched to a gene. This CDR3 contains 15 residues. The germline gives CDR1 MGHDK, CDR2 SYGVNS. The CDR3 DNA reads as TGTGCCAGCAGACTAGCGGGAGGAGGCACAGATACGCAGTATTTT. Translated, it gives CASRLAGGGTDTQYF.

The chain is built from TRBV9 and TRBJ2-7; D may be TRBD1 (5 bases). With 0 bases removed from V and 5 bases from J, the gap between germline ends came to 9 bases. This CDR3 is 13 amino acids long. Germline CDR1 reads SGDLS; CDR2 reads YYNGEE. CDR3 in DNA: TGTGCCAGCAGCGTAGAGGGCAGGGACGAGCAGTACTTC. Translation: CASSVEGRDEQYF.

The CDR3 here is CASSHQGFQETQYF. The CDR3 coding sequence is TGTGCCAGCAGTCACCAGGGGTTTCAAGAGACCCAGTACTTC. The chain joins TRBV27 to TRBJ2-5, with a tentative D call TRBD1 (6 bases). V dropped 5 bases and J dropped 2 bases, with 12 bases sitting between them. Looked up from germline, CDR1 is MNHEY and CDR2 is SMNVEV (reference sequence). This CDR3 spans 14 amino acids.

The chain couples TRBV13 to TRBJ2-5; D is undetermined. V lost 0 bases to trimming and J lost 1 base, with 6 bases between them. This CDR3 comprises 14 residues. CDR1 is PRHDT and CDR2 is FYEKMQ in the germline V gene (reference sequence). In DNA form, the CDR3 reads TGTGCCAGCAGCTTAGGTATAGCCCAAGAGACCCAGTACTTC. Protein product: CASSLGIAQETQYF.

The V gene is TRBV7-6, the J gene TRBJ1-2; D unclear. Germline CDR1 and CDR2: SGHVS and FNYEAQ. This CDR3 has 14 residues. Trimming took off 1 base at V and 6 bases at J, with 12 bases between the two ends. As DNA, the CDR3 is TGTGCCAGCAGCTTAGATGAGGGCGCAGATGGCTACACCTTC. It is translated as CASSLDEGADGYTF. The complete variable domain, with remaining parts taken from reference TRBV7-6 and TRBJ1-2, reads GAGVSQSPRYKVTKRGQDVALRCDPISGHVSLYWYRQALGQGPEFLTYFNYEAQQDKSGLPNDRFSAERPEGSISTLTIQRTEQRDSAMYRCASSLDEGADGYTFGSGTRLTVV.

The CDR3 DNA sequence: TGTGCCAGCTCACCTGCGGGATCCTTGAGGAATGAGCAGTTCTTC. This translates into CASSPAGSLRNEQFF. This chain uses TRBV18 with TRBJ2-1; a weak D match, TRBD2 (6 bases). The germline CDR1 and CDR2 sequences are KGHSH and LQKENI. V was pared by 3 bases and J by 7 bases, with 16 bases between. There are 15 residues in the CDR3.

The gene calls are TRBV2 and TRBJ2-2; no definite D call. The CDR3 runs to 15 residues. V was pared by 6 bases and J by 2 bases, with 13 bases between. Germline loops: CDR1 SNHLY, CDR2 FYNNEI. The CDR3 loop reads CASSPQVDNTGELFF. DNA of the CDR3: TGTGCCAGCAGCCCCCAGGTCGATAACACCGGGGAGCTGTTTTTT.

The chain couples TRBV6-1 to TRBJ1-4, with TRBD1 identical over 10 bases. The CDR3 spans 15 residues. Losses at the gene ends were 4 bases for V and 8 bases for J; bases not matched to a gene: 7. The germline CDR1 and CDR2 sequences are MNHNS and SASEGT. CDR3 sequence: CASSGRDRGFEKLFF. Here the CDR3 DNA reads TGTGCCAGCAGTGGCCGGGACAGGGGTTTCGAAAAACTGTTTTTT.

The CDR3 region is CAISEGQTHYGYTF. In DNA form, the CDR3 reads TGTGCCATCAGTGAGGGACAGACCCACTATGGCTACACCTTC. The rearrangement joins TRBV10-3 to TRBJ1-2, with a possible D match to TRBD1 (6 bases). V lost 2 bases to trimming and J lost 3 bases, with 10 bases between them. Looked up from germline, CDR1 is ENHRY and CDR2 is SYGVKD. This CDR3 has 14 amino acids.

The chain is built from TRBV4-2 and TRBJ1-5; D is unresolved. The germline V gene has CDR1 LGHNA and CDR2 YNFKEQ. The V and J ends lost 0 bases and 9 bases respectively, with 9 bases between them. The CDR3 has 13 residues. The CDR3 region is CASSQEQRRPQHF. As DNA, the CDR3 is TGTGCCAGCAGCCAAGAGCAGAGGCGGCCCCAGCATTTT.

The gene calls are TRBV2 and TRBJ1-2; TRBD1 agrees at 9 bases. The V gene end was trimmed by 5 bases and the J gene end by 4 bases; junction bases not matched to a gene: 5. CDR1 and CDR2 (germline): SNHLY, FYNNEI. The CDR3 spans 14 residues. CDR3 protein: CASSPTGGAYGYTF. The CDR3 DNA reads as TGTGCCAGCAGTCCGACAGGGGGAGCCTATGGCTACACCTTC.

The chain links TRBV5-1 to TRBJ1-1; TRBD1 agrees at 10 bases. Germline lookup yields CDR1 SGHRS and CDR2 YFSETQ. The V segment lost 3 bases and the J segment 3 bases; nucleotides outside the gene matches: 5. The CDR3 consists of 15 residues. The CDR3 nucleotides are TGCGCCAGCAGCTGGACCGGGACAGGGGACACTGAAGCTTTCTTT. Protein product: CASSWTGTGDTEAFF.